Listed here are 7 T cell receptor beta chains from one sample, sequenced in a study of shared clonotypes between healthy human individuals. TCRdb's table, derived via immunoSEQ multiplex PCR, lists solely in-frame clones and lacks some. Altogether more than 1,200,000 clones are present, about 98.5% being singletons, with the ten largest covering under 0.45%. The specimen was naive CD4+ T cells sorted from blood. Subset here: CD45RA+ positively selected. The receptors shown here come from a man aged 30 to 45 in good health.

The chain joins TRBV21-1 to TRBJ1-4. TRBV21-1 is described as a pseudogene. This CDR3 contains 20 residues. CDR3 DNA: TGTGCCAGCAGCAAACGAGGGGTAGGGGGGACCCTTCTGACTAATGAAAAACTGTTTTTT. Its protein product is CASSKRGVGGTLLTNEKLFF.

The rearrangement links TRBV5-1 to TRBJ2-7; TRBD1 aligns across 9 bases. The ends lost 4 bases at V and 3 bases at J; junction bases unmatched: 11. This CDR3 comprises 16 residues. From germline, CDR1 is SGHRS and CDR2 YFSETQ. The CDR3 protein is CASSTTGTGQFYEQYF. As DNA, the CDR3 is TGCGCCAGCAGCACCACCGGGACAGGGCAGTTCTACGAGCAGTACTTC.

This clone was counted once. The J gene is TRBJ2-7, the V gene TRBV30, with 8 bases identical to TRBD1. Trimming cost V 2 bases and J 4 bases; bases outside gene matches: 4. Germline assignment: CDR1 GTSNPN and CDR2 SVGIG (reference sequence). This CDR3 region has 13 residues. The CDR3 loop reads CAWSMDRVYEQYF. Here the CDR3 DNA reads TGTGCCTGGAGTATGGACAGGGTGTACGAGCAGTACTTC.

This clone was found once. The rearrangement joins TRBV5-1 to TRBJ2-7; TRBD1 is a possible D gene (7 bases). The CDR3 sequence is 15 residues long. The V end was cut by 3 bases, the J end by 1 base, with 14 bases between. Germline V gene lookup returns CDR1 SGHRS and CDR2 YFSETQ. Written as DNA, the CDR3 is TGCGCCAGCAGCTCGTTGACAGGGAGGTCCTACGAGCAGTACTTC. Protein: CASSSLTGRSYEQYF.

V usage is TRBV6-6 and J usage is TRBJ1-3; D perhaps matches TRBD1 (6 bases). CDR3 size: 13 residues. V dropped 5 bases and J dropped 7 bases, with 12 bases sitting between them. The germline V gene has CDR1 MNHNY and CDR2 SVGAGI (reference sequence). The CDR3 here is CASSLQGGNTIYF. DNA for the CDR3: TGTGCCAGCAGTCTACAGGGAGGGAACACCATATATTTT.

This sequence joins TRBV27 and TRBJ1-5, with D maybe TRBD1 (5 bases). This CDR3 region has 14 residues. V dropped 5 bases and J dropped 5 bases, with 13 bases sitting between them. CDR1 MNHEY and CDR2 SMNVEV come from the germline V gene (reference sequence). The CDR3 nucleotides are TGTGCCAGCAGTCCGACCCGGGGGTATCAGCCCCAGCATTTT. It codes for CASSPTRGYQPQHF.

The genes are TRBV4-1 and TRBJ1-5, with a tentative D call TRBD1 (5 bases). Germline V lookup: CDR1 MGHRA, CDR2 YSYEKL. CDR3 length: 14 residues. V gave up 1 base and J gave up 3 bases, with 7 bases separating them. CDR3 DNA sequence: TGCGCCAGCAGCCAAGGGACACACAATCAGCCCCAGCATTTT. Translated: CASSQGTHNQPQHF.